Following are 18 T cell receptor beta chains from one sample sequenced in a study of blood T cells in healthy people across ages. Together with a sample-barcoded 5' primer, a J-beta primer mix was included in a second PCR lasting about 7 to 11 cycles. TCRdb used MiXCR to reprocess the 5' RACE reads, holding one entry per CDR3 protein. The profile shows 1.5 million to 2 million distinct CDR3 sequences, roughly 43% of them singletons. The sample comprised blood. The receptor set was obtained from a human donor in good health.

Comments on this clonotype: One end of the junction is discordant with germline, which a read error may explain. The J gene is TRBJ2-3, the V gene TRBV4-3; no definite D call. The CDR3 totals 14 residues. Germline loops: CDR1 LGHNA, CDR2 YSLEER. CDR3 protein: CTSSQDRPPDTQYF. The CDR3 region has the DNA TGCACCAGCAGCCAAGATCGGCCGCCCGATACGCAGTATTTT.

This chain uses TRBV20-1 with TRBJ2-3, with TRBD1 matching 8 bases. Losses at the gene ends were 6 bases for V and 5 bases for J; bases not matched to a gene: 13. Germline CDR1 and CDR2: DFQATT and SNEGSKA (reference sequence). CDR3 length: 15 residues. The CDR3 DNA reads TGCAGTGCCGTTACAGGGGGTTTTGAATTAGATACGCAGTATTTT. It translates to CSAVTGGFELDTQYF.

This clonotype was counted ten times or more. The V and J genes are TRBV29-1 and TRBJ1-2; 8 bases are a match to TRBD1. The CDR3 has 11 amino acids. In germline, CDR1 is SQVTM, CDR2 ANQGSEA. V was pared by 6 bases and J by 8 bases, with 5 bases of the junction left unmatched. CDR3 in DNA: TGCAGCGTAGGGACAGGAGGGGGCTACACCTTC. Translated: CSVGTGGGYTF. Variable domain in full (rest from reference TRBV29-1 and TRBJ1-2): SAVISQKPSRDICQRGTSLTIQCQVDSQVTMMFWYRQQPGQSLTLIATANQGSEATYESGFVIDKFPISRPNLTFSTLTVSNMSPEDSSIYLCSVGTGGGYTFGSGTRLTVV.

The rearrangement links TRBV4-3 to TRBJ2-3, with a tentative D call TRBD2 (5 bases). Germline CDR1 is LGHNA and CDR2 is YSLEER. CDR3 length: 17 residues. The V end lost 4 bases, the J end lost 0 bases, and 17 bases lay between the germline ends. The CDR3 protein is CASSPTEVGSSTDTQYF. Here the CDR3 DNA reads TGCGCCAGCAGCCCCACGGAGGTGGGTTCTAGCACAGATACGCAGTATTTT.

V and J are TRBV6-2 or TRBV6-3 and TRBJ2-1; D is undetermined. Matching the DNA end better, TRBJ2-7 makes the J call doubtful. This CDR3 is built from 13 residues. In germline, CDR1 is MNHEY, CDR2 SVGEGT. This chain's CDR3 is CASSQSEHFEQYF. The CDR3 nucleotides read TGTGCCAGCAGTCAGTCGGAACACTTCGAGCAGTACTTC.

There are a few counts of this clonotype. The rearrangement uses TRBV7-3 and TRBJ1-1; D unclear. In germline, CDR1 is SGHTA, CDR2 FQGTGA. V was shortened by 5 bases and J by 2 bases, with 15 bases between the two germline ends. This CDR3 has 15 amino acids. CDR3 nucleotides: TGTGCCAGCAGCCCTCTCGGGTCATCCAACACTGAAGCTTTCTTT. Amino acids: CASSPLGSSNTEAFF.

The sample holds a few counts of this clonotype. V is TRBV5-6 and J is TRBJ2-1; 9 bases are shared with TRBD1. CDR1 and CDR2 (germline): SGHDT, YYEEEE. Trimming at V came to 4 bases and at J to 0 bases, leaving 8 bases not matched to a gene. This CDR3 contains 17 residues. The CDR3 DNA follows: TGTGCCAGCAGCCCGACCGGGACAGGGAGCTCCTACAATGAGCAGTTCTTC. Amino acid sequence: CASSPTGTGSSYNEQFF. The whole variable domain, remainder taken from reference TRBV5-6 and TRBJ2-1, is DAGVTQSPTHLIKTRGQQVTLRCSPKSGHDTVSWYQQALGQGPQFIFQYYEEEERQRGNFPDRFSGHQFPNYSSELNVNALLLGDSALYLCASSPTGTGSSYNEQFFGPGTRLTVL.

This clonotype has a handful of counts. V usage is TRBV29-1 and J usage is TRBJ1-2, with D possibly being TRBD1 (5 bases). Germline V lookup: CDR1 SQVTM, CDR2 ANQGSEA. The CDR3 covers 14 residues. The V gene lost 0 bases and the J gene lost 1 base, with 9 bases spanning the gap. CDR3 bases: TGCAGCGTTGAAGATGTGGACAATAACTATGGCTACACCTTC. Amino acid sequence: CSVEDVDNNYGYTF.

About this clonotype: Germline and junction disagree at one end, which may indicate a read error. The CDR3 bases are TGTGTCAGCAGCTTGACTGGGGCCAACGTCCTGACTTTC. Protein: CVSSLTGANVLTF. The gene calls are TRBV7-8 and TRBJ2-6; D is unclear. The CDR3 is 13 amino acids. CDR1 is SGHVS and CDR2 is FQNEAQ in the germline V gene. Filled out from reference TRBV7-8 and TRBJ2-6, the complete variable domain reads GAGVSQSPRYKVAKRGQDVALRCDPISGHVSLFWYQQALGQGPEFLTYFQNEAQLDKSGLPSDRFFAERPEGSVSTLKIQRTQQEDSAVYLCVSSLTGANVLTFGAGSRLTVL.

The sample holds a few counts of this clonotype. At one of its ends the junction is not consistent with the germline gene, which may arise from a read error. The gene calls are TRBV24-1 and TRBJ2-4; D might be TRBD1 (6 bases). The J call may be faulty, since TRBJ2-5 better matches the DNA end. The CDR3 is made up of 15 amino acids. CDR1 and CDR2 (germline): KGHDR, SFDVKD. The CDR3 reads CAISDITDRQETQYF. Written as DNA, the CDR3 is TGTGCCATCAGTGATATTACGGACAGACAAGAGACCCAGTACTTC.

V and J are TRBV28 and TRBJ1-2; possible D gene TRBD1, 5 bases. The CDR3 loop spans 17 amino acids. Germline CDR1 and CDR2: MDHEN and SYDVKM. Trimming left V 5 bases short and J 4 bases short, with 23 bases between. DNA of the CDR3: TGTGCCAGCAGTGATATAGTGCGGCTTTCAGGGATCTATGGCTACACCTTC. It yields the protein CASSDIVRLSGIYGYTF.

The chain joins TRBV5-1 to TRBJ2-1, with 10 positions matching TRBD1. After removal of 3 bases from V and 1 base from J, the junction contained 4 bases not matched to a gene. The V gene's germline CDR1 is SGHRS and CDR2 YFSETQ. The CDR3 consists of 16 residues. The CDR3 is CASSWTGGASYNEQFF. CDR3 DNA: TGCGCCAGCAGCTGGACAGGGGGAGCGTCCTACAATGAGCAGTTCTTC.

This chain uses TRBV2 with TRBJ2-1; TRBD1 aligns across 12 bases. The CDR3 is made up of 15 amino acids. With V trimmed by 6 bases and J by 7 bases, 7 bases remained unmatched. Germline V gene data show CDR1 as SNHLY and CDR2 as FYNNEI. The CDR3 coding sequence is TGTGCCAGCAGAACGGGGACAGGGGGCAAGAATGAGCAGTTCTTC. It translates to CASRTGTGGKNEQFF.

The chain carries TRBV10-3 and TRBJ1-2; 7 bases line up with TRBD1. Trimming cost V 5 bases and J 6 bases; bases outside gene matches: 9. Per the germline V gene, CDR1 is ENHRY and CDR2 is SYGVKD. The CDR3 is 14 amino acids. The CDR3 region is CAISPGGTVHGYTF. CDR3 DNA sequence: TGTGCCATCAGTCCCGGTGGGACAGTTCATGGCTACACCTTC.

This clonotype has a handful of counts. V and J are TRBV24-1 and TRBJ2-4; TRBD1 might be the D (6 bases). The CDR3 is 15 residues long. Germline V gene data show CDR1 as KGHDR and CDR2 as SFDVKD. The V end was cut by 4 bases, the J end by 6 bases, with 15 bases between. The DNA for the CDR3 is TGTGCCACCAGTGACCCAATGACAGGAGGAAACATTCAGTACTTC. Its translation is CATSDPMTGGNIQYF.

This clonotype was detected once. V and J are TRBV5-1 and TRBJ1-2, with D unclear. V gave up 4 bases and J gave up 0 bases, with 10 bases separating them. The CDR3 is 14 amino acids. The germline CDR1 and CDR2 sequences are SGHRS and YFSETQ. The CDR3 DNA reads as TGCGCCAGCAGCCACCCGGCAGCTAACTATGGCTACACCTTC. It codes for CASSHPAANYGYTF.

In its sample, this clonotype was seen a few times. This rearrangement joins TRBV29-1 to TRBJ2-3; D unresolved. In germline, CDR1 is SQVTM, CDR2 ANQGSEA. This CDR3 is built from 16 residues. Trimming took off 4 bases at V and 4 bases at J, with 21 bases between the two ends. The CDR3 DNA sequence: TGCAGCGTTGTGTTTAGACCCACCTCGCAGCCAGATACGCAGTATTTT. Protein: CSVVFRPTSQPDTQYF.

The chain links TRBV20-1 to TRBJ1-1, with D maybe TRBD1 (5 bases). Trimming shortened V by 3 bases and J by 1 base, and 12 bases separated the two germline ends. CDR1 and CDR2 (germline): DFQATT, SNEGSKA (reference sequence). This CDR3 spans 14 amino acids. The CDR3 loop is CSARDDRKNTEAFF. As DNA, the CDR3 is TGCAGTGCTAGGGATGACAGAAAGAACACTGAAGCTTTCTTT.